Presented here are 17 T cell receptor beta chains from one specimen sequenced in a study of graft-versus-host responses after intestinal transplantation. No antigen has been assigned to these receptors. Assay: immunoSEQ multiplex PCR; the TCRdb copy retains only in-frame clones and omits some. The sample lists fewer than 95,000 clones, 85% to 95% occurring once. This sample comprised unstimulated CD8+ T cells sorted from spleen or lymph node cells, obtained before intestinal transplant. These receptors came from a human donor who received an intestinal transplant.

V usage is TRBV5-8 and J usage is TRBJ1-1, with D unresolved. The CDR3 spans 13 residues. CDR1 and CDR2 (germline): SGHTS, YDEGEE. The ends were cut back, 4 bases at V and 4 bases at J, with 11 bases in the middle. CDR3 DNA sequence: TGTGCCAGCAGCCCACGGGTCGTCACTGAAGCTTTCTTT. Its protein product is CASSPRVVTEAFF.

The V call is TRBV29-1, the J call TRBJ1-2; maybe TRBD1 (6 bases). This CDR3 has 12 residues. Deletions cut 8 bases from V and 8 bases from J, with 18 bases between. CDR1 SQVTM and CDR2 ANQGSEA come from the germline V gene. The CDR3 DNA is TGCAGCTCGATATCAGGGGTATCAGGCTACACCTTC. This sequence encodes CSSISGVSGYTF.

In DNA, the CDR3 is TGTGCCAGCAGTGCCCGGACTGCGAACACTGAAGCTTTCTTT. It encodes CASSARTANTEAFF. This rearrangement joins TRBV6-5 to TRBJ1-1; D ambiguous. Germline V gene lookup returns CDR1 MNHEY and CDR2 SVGAGI. The V and J ends lost 5 bases and 1 base respectively, with 11 bases between them. CDR3 length: 14 residues.

The CDR3 region is CASSQDRVDRGSYGYTF. As DNA, the CDR3 is TGCGCCAGCAGCCAAGACCGGGTAGACAGGGGGAGCTATGGCTACACCTTC. This chain uses TRBV4-3 with TRBJ1-2; 9 nucleotides agree with TRBD1. V trimming: 0 bases; J trimming: 4 bases; junction bases outside the gene matches: 9. From germline, CDR1 is LGHNA and CDR2 YSLEER. CDR3 length: 17 amino acids.

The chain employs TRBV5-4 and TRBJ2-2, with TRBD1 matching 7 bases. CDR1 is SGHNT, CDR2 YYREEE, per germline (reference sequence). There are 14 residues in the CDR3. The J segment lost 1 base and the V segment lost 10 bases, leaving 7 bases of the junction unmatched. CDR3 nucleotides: TGTGCCGCAAATAGGGACAGGAACACCGGGGAGCTGTTTTTT. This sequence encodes CAANRDRNTGELFF.

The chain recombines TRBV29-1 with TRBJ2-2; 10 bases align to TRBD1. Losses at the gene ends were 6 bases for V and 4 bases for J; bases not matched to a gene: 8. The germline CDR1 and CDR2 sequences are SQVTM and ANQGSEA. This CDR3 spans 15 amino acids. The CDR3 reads CSVPDWDRGTGELFF. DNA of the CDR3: TGCAGCGTCCCCGATTGGGACAGGGGCACCGGGGAGCTGTTTTTT.

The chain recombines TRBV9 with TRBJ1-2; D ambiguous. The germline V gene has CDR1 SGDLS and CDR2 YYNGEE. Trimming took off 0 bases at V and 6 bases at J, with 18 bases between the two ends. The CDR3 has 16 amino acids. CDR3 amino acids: CASSVATRPSLDGYTF. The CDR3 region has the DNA TGTGCCAGCAGCGTAGCTACGAGGCCAAGCTTGGATGGCTACACCTTC.

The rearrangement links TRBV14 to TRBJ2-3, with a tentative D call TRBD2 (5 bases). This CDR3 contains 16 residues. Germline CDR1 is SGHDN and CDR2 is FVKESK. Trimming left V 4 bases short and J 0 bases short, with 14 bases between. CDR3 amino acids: CASSLLGLESTDTQYF. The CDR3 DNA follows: TGTGCCAGCAGCCTCCTCGGACTTGAAAGCACAGATACGCAGTATTTT.

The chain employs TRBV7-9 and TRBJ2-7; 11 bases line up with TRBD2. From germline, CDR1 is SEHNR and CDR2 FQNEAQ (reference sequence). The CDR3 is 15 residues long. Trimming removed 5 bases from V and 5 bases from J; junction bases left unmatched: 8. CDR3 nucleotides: TGTGCCAGCAGCCCCTCTCTAGCGGGGGGCCACGAGCAGTACTTC. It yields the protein CASSPSLAGGHEQYF.

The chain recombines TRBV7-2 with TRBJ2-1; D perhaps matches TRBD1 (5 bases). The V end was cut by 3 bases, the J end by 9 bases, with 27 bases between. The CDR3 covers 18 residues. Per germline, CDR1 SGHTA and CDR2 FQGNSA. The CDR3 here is CASSLGYLKTGNSSEQFF. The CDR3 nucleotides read TGTGCCAGCAGCTTGGGGTACCTCAAAACAGGTAATTCGAGTGAGCAGTTCTTC.

CDR3 in DNA: TGCGCCAGCAGTGAAGATCTCAGGACTACCACGGTTGATACGCAGTATTTT. It codes for CASSEDLRTTTVDTQYF. The V and J genes are TRBV10-1 and TRBJ2-3, with a weak D call TRBD2 (6 bases). Germline CDR1 WNHNN, CDR2 SYGVQD (reference sequence). The CDR3 runs to 17 residues. Between the trimmed V and J ends, which lost 3 bases and 6 bases, there was a span of 22 bases.

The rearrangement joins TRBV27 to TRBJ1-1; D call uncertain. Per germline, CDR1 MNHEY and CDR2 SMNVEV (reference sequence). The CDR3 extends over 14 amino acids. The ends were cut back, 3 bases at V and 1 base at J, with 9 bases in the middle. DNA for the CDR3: TGTGCCAGCAGTTTGGTCGGGGAGAACACTGAAGCTTTCTTT. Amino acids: CASSLVGENTEAFF.

Here the CDR3 reads CASSSGQGFGGYTF. Written as DNA, the CDR3 is TGTGCCAGTAGTAGCGGACAGGGCTTCGGAGGCTACACCTTC. V and J are TRBV19 and TRBJ1-2, with 8 bases aligning to TRBD1. V gave up 4 bases and J gave up 8 bases; unmatched junction bases: 9. CDR3 size: 14 residues. In germline, CDR1 is LNHDA, CDR2 SQIVND (reference sequence).

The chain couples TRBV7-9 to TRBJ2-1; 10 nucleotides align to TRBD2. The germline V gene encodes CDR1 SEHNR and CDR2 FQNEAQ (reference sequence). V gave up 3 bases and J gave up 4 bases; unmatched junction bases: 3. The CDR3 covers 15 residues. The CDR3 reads CASSFSGGPYNEQFF. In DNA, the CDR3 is TGTGCCAGCAGCTTTAGCGGGGGGCCTTACAATGAGCAGTTCTTC.

CDR3 residues: CASSPQQGSSYNSPLHF. The CDR3 DNA reads as TGTGCCAGCAGTCCCCAGCAGGGGAGCTCCTATAATTCACCCCTCCACTTT. The chain recombines TRBV9 with TRBJ1-6, with D possibly TRBD1 on 6 matching bases. The V and J ends lost 5 bases and 0 bases respectively, with 15 bases between them. CDR3 length: 17 residues. Germline loops: CDR1 SGDLS, CDR2 YYNGEE.

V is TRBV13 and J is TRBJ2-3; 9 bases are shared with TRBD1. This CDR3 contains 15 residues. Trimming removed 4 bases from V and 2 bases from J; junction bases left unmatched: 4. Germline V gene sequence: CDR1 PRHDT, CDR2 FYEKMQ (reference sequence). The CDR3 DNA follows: TGTGCCAGCAGCTCCCGGGACAGGGTCACAGATACGCAGTATTTT. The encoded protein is CASSSRDRVTDTQYF.

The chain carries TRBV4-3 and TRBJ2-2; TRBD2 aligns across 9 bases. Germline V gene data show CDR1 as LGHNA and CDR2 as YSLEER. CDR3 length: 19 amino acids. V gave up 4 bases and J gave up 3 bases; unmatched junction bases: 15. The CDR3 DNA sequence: TGCGCCAGCAGCCTTCTCAACTCGCGGGAGGGGGCGTACACCGGGGAGCTGTTTTTT. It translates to CASSLLNSREGAYTGELFF.